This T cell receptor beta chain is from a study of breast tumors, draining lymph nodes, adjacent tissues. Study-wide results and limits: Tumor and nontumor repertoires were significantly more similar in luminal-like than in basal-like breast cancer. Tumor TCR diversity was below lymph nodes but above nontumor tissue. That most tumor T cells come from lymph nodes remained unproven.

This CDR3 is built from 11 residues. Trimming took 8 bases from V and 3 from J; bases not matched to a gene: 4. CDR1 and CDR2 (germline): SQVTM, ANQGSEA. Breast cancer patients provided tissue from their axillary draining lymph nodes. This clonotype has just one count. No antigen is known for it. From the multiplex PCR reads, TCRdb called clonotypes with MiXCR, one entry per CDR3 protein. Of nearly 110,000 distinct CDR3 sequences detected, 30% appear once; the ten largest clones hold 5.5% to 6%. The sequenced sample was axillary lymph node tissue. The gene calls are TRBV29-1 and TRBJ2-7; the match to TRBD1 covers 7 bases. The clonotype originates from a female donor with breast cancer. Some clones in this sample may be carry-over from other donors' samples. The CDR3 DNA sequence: TGCAGCCCAGACAGGGACTACGAGCAGTACTTC. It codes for CSPDRDYEQYF.